The 27 T cell receptor beta chains below come from one sample, sequenced in a study of CDR3 diversity in severe acne. TCRdb reprocessed the PCR reads with MiXCR, giving one entry per CDR3 protein. The sample lists about 90,000 distinct CDR3 sequences, about 53% seen once, with roughly 12% in the top ten. Sequencing was carried out using blood. Receptors originate from a male donor with severe acne vulgaris.

Ten or more counts support this clonotype. Germline is not matched at one junction end, which may reflect a read error. This rearrangement joins TRBV7-3 to TRBJ2-3, with D tentatively TRBD1 or TRBD2 (5 bases each). Germline-derived CDR1 and CDR2 are SGHTA and FQGTGA. This CDR3 has 14 residues. CDR3 sequence: CASSPGGGPDTQYF. For the CDR3, the DNA is TGCGCCAGCAGCCCGGGTGGGGGACCAGATACGCAGTATTTT.

Comment on this clonotype: The CDR3 does not end in the conserved phenylalanine or tryptophan, so this is likely a read error. The chain carries TRBV11-3 and TRBJ1-3, with D possibly being TRBD1 (5 bases). The V end was cut by 5 bases, the J end by 11 bases, with 19 bases between. There are 14 residues in the CDR3. Germline values: CDR1 SGHNT, CDR2 YENEEA. The DNA for the CDR3 is TGTGCCAGCAGCAGAGGGACTAGCGGGAACTCCATATATCTT. Its translation is CASSRGTSGNSIYL.

This clonotype was picked up a small number of times. The J gene is TRBJ2-1, the V gene TRBV9, with 10 positions matching TRBD1. There are 17 residues in the CDR3. CDR1 and CDR2 (germline): SGDLS, YYNGEE. V was clipped by 0 bases and J by 4 bases; unmatched bases: 7. DNA for the CDR3: TGTGCCAGCAGCGTAGATATAAGGGACAGGGGATACAATGAGCAGTTCTTC. The encoded protein is CASSVDIRDRGYNEQFF.

Comment on this clonotype: This may arise from a read error, as a much more abundant clone is one base away. This chain joins TRBV29-1 and TRBJ2-1; no reliable D call. Between the trimmed V and J ends, which lost 7 bases and 8 bases, there was a span of 15 bases. Germline V gene lookup returns CDR1 SQVTM and CDR2 ANQGSEA. The CDR3 sequence is 12 residues long. The CDR3 reads CSGGGEYDEQFF. In DNA form, the CDR3 reads TGCAGCGGAGGTGGGGAATACGATGAGCAGTTCTTC.

This clonotype showed up just a few times. The chain carries TRBV29-1 and TRBJ2-2; the D gene is possibly TRBD1 (5 bases). V lost 8 bases and J 4 bases, leaving 17 bases between the germline ends. This CDR3 region has 14 residues. From germline, CDR1 is SQVTM and CDR2 ANQGSEA. The CDR3 here is CSLVGQYVTGELFF. CDR3 DNA sequence: TGCAGCTTGGTGGGGCAATACGTCACCGGGGAGCTGTTTTTT.

The chain has TRBV25-1 and TRBJ1-2; no reliable D call. CDR1 is MGHDK, CDR2 SYGVNS, per germline. The CDR3 is 13 residues long. V lost 4 bases, J lost 3 bases, and 9 bases lay in between. The CDR3 reads CASSAPGYYGYTF. The CDR3 DNA reads TGTGCCAGCAGTGCGCCGGGTTACTATGGCTACACCTTC.

In this sample, this clonotype turned up many times. The V and J genes are TRBV28 and TRBJ2-7, with D maybe TRBD1 (5 bases). The CDR3 is 15 amino acids. CDR1 is MDHEN and CDR2 is SYDVKM in the germline V gene. V was pared by 1 base and J by 4 bases, with 14 bases between. The CDR3 sequence is CASSLSGQQGYEQYF. The CDR3 bases are TGTGCCAGCAGTTTATCAGGCCAGCAGGGTTACGAGCAGTACTTC.

The chain employs TRBV12-3 or TRBV12-4 and TRBJ2-1, with 8 bases fitting TRBD1. The J call could be wrong; TRBJ2-7 is a better fit for the DNA end. There are 17 residues in the CDR3. The CDR3 loop is CASSRTGISAQRDEQYF. The CDR3 DNA reads TGTGCCAGCAGCAGGACAGGGATTAGCGCTCAGAGGGACGAGCAGTACTTC.

For this clonotype: A read error is likely, as this CDR3 ends without the conserved phenylalanine or tryptophan. The rearrangement uses TRBV6-4 and TRBJ2-3; 11 nucleotides agree with TRBD2. V lost 0 bases to trimming and J lost 0 bases; unmatched junction nucleotides: 2. This CDR3 has 17 residues. The germline V gene encodes CDR1 MRHNA and CDR2 SNTAGT. The CDR3 loop reads CASSDSSGGASTDTQYL. CDR3 nucleotide sequence: TGTGCCAGCAGTGACTCTAGCGGGGGGGCTAGCACAGATACGCAGTATCTT.

In this sample, this clonotype turned up many times. The CDR3, as DNA: TGTGCCAGCAGCTCCTCAGCGGATACGCAGTATTTT. Amino acid sequence: CASSSSADTQYF. V is TRBV14 and J is TRBJ2-3; D is unclear. The germline gives CDR1 SGHDN, CDR2 FVKESK. The length of the CDR3 is 12 residues. Trimming stripped 5 bases from V and 6 bases from J, with 9 bases between.

V usage is TRBV25-1 and J usage is TRBJ1-5; the D gene is possibly TRBD1 (5 bases). Germline V CDR1 and CDR2: MGHDK, SYGVNS. The CDR3 sequence is 16 residues long. Deletions cut 6 bases from V and 1 base from J, with 16 bases between. The DNA for the CDR3 is TGTGCCAGCAGCTCAGGGTGGGGGGGGAGCAATCAGCCCCAGCATTTT. Translating gives CASSSGWGGSNQPQHF. Full variable domain (remainder filled in from reference TRBV25-1 and TRBJ1-5): EADIYQTPRYLVIGTGKKITLECSQTMGHDKMYWYQQDPGMELHLIHYSYGVNSTEKGDLSSESTVSRIRTEHFPLTLESARPSHTSQYLCASSSGWGGSNQPQHFGDGTRLSIL.

This clonotype was observed a handful of times. V is TRBV28 and J is TRBJ1-2; D is undetermined. The length of the CDR3 is 14 residues. Germline CDR1 and CDR2: MDHEN and SYDVKM. V lost 0 bases, J lost 8 bases, and 13 bases lay in between. The DNA for the CDR3 is TGTGCCAGCAGTTTATGGCGCGAGGCCGTAGGCTACACCTTC. This codes for CASSLWREAVGYTF.

Here the CDR3 DNA reads TGTGCCAGCAGCTTAATAGGGGGCAAGGGGACTAGCGGGAGGGGGGAGACCCAGTACTTC. It yields the protein CASSLIGGKGTSGRGETQYF. The chain is built from TRBV7-3 and TRBJ2-5; 16 positions agree with TRBD2. Germline CDR1 and CDR2: SGHTA and FQGTGA. The CDR3 covers 20 residues. After removal of 1 base from V and 5 bases from J, the junction contained 13 bases not matched to a gene.

This clonotype was counted many times. The V and J genes are TRBV7-3 and TRBJ2-7; perhaps TRBD1 as D (7 bases). The CDR3 length is 13 residues. Trimming took 0 bases from V and 6 from J, leaving 9 bases between them. Germline V gene sequence: CDR1 SGHTA, CDR2 FQGTGA. CDR3 region: CASSLTEGAEQYV. CDR3 coding DNA: TGTGCCAGCAGCTTAACGGAGGGGGCCGAGCAGTACGTC.

This clonotype was picked up many times. The V gene is TRBV19, the J gene TRBJ2-3, with TRBD1 as a possible D gene (5 bases). Germline CDR1 and CDR2: LNHDA and SQIVND (reference sequence). This CDR3 contains 15 residues. V was pared by 3 bases and J by 5 bases, with 15 bases between. DNA of the CDR3: TGTGCCAGTAGTATTCGCACTAAGGGGTTAGATACGCAGTATTTT. It yields the protein CASSIRTKGLDTQYF.

The chain combines TRBV4-1 with TRBJ2-5; D is possibly TRBD2 (5 bases). The germline V and J ends were trimmed by 1 base and 5 bases, with 17 bases remaining between them. The CDR3 is 16 amino acids. Germline assignment: CDR1 MGHRA and CDR2 YSYEKL. CDR3 region: CASSQGFRGKGETQYF. CDR3 in DNA: TGCGCCAGCAGCCAAGGATTTCGGGGAAAAGGGGAGACCCAGTACTTC.

This clonotype was found a few times. V usage is TRBV7-9 and J usage is TRBJ2-3; the match to TRBD1 covers 9 bases. In germline, CDR1 is SEHNR, CDR2 FQNEAQ (reference sequence). Trimming at V came to 4 bases and at J to 4 bases, leaving 9 bases not matched to a gene. The CDR3 spans 16 residues. The CDR3 DNA reads as TGTGCCAGCAGCTGGGGGGGACAGGGTAGGGCAGATACGCAGTATTTT. It encodes CASSWGGQGRADTQYF.

This clonotype has ten or more counts. J is TRBJ1-2 and V is TRBV20-1, with unresolved D. This CDR3 has 13 residues. The germline V and J ends were trimmed by 4 bases and 2 bases, with 11 bases remaining between them. Germline V gene sequence: CDR1 DFQATT, CDR2 SNEGSKA (reference sequence). The CDR3 loop is CSATGVRNYGYTF. CDR3 DNA: TGCAGTGCTACCGGGGTCAGAAACTATGGCTACACCTTC.

This clonotype was seen at least ten times. Its ends do not fully match the called genes, so a read error is possible. This chain's CDR3 is CASNQVTYNEQFF. The DNA of the CDR3 is TGTGCCAGCAACCAAGTCACCTATAATGAGCAGTTCTTC. The V and J genes are TRBV14 and TRBJ2-1; D unclear. The germline gives CDR1 SGHDN, CDR2 FVKESK. CDR3 size: 13 residues.

On this clonotype itself: A read error may account for a junction end that differs from germline. This chain uses TRBV5-6 with TRBJ2-1, with D uncertain. Germline CDR1 SGHDT, CDR2 YYEEEE. This CDR3 is built from 16 residues. The CDR3 bases are TGTGCCAGCACTGAGTACAATTCGGCCCCCTACAATGAGCGGTTCTTC. It is translated as CASTEYNSAPYNERFF.

The J gene is TRBJ2-2, the V gene TRBV13; 9 bases align to TRBD2. The CDR3 has 14 amino acids. Per the germline V gene, CDR1 is PRHDT and CDR2 is FYEKMQ (reference sequence). With V trimmed by 5 bases and J by 8 bases, 6 bases remained unmatched. This CDR3 is CASSTSGLTGELFF. The CDR3 DNA is TGTGCCAGCAGCACTAGCGGGCTTACGGGGGAGCTGTTTTTT.

About this clonotype itself: The DNA is omitted, as the CDR3 cannot be located on it reliably, and the CDR3 follows TCRdb's listing. The J gene is TRBJ1-3, the V gene TRBV5-4; TRBD1, the table's D call, was not compared with the DNA. The CDR3 has 21 residues if both end residues are counted. Per the germline V gene, CDR1 is SGHNT and CDR2 is YYREEE (reference sequence). CDR3 residues: CASSVVPGEKLFFGSGNTIYF.

The J gene is TRBJ2-7, the V gene TRBV28, with D unresolved. Germline V gene sequence: CDR1 MDHEN, CDR2 SYDVKM. The V and J ends lost 2 bases and 3 bases respectively, with 11 bases between them. CDR3 length: 14 residues. DNA for the CDR3: TGTGCCAGCAGTTTAAATCGACGTGGCTACGAGCAGTACTTC. This encodes CASSLNRRGYEQYF.

This clonotype was found many times. V gene TRBV24-1 combines with J gene TRBJ2-1; 8 bases match TRBD2. CDR3 length: 12 amino acids. The trim removed 7 bases at V and 7 bases at J, leaving 2 bases unmatched. Germline CDR1 KGHDR, CDR2 SFDVKD. CDR3 residues: CATRSSGNEQFF. The CDR3 nucleotides read TGTGCCACCAGATCTAGCGGGAATGAGCAGTTCTTC.

The chain uses TRBV7-2 and TRBJ2-6; 7 bases map to TRBD1. The germline V gene encodes CDR1 SGHTA and CDR2 FQGNSA. The length of the CDR3 is 18 residues. V gave up 5 bases and J gave up 0 bases; unmatched junction bases: 10. The DNA for the CDR3 is TGTGCCAGCAGCCCGGTCGGACAGGACATCTCTGGGGCCAACGTCCTGACTTTC. Translation gives CASSPVGQDISGANVLTF.

The V and J genes are TRBV6-6 and TRBJ1-3; TRBD1 is a possible D gene (6 bases). Germline values: CDR1 MNHNY, CDR2 SVGAGI (reference sequence). Trimming took off 0 bases at V and 7 bases at J, with 22 bases between the two ends. There are 18 residues in the CDR3. The CDR3 is CASSYSPGTSPVRNTIYF. In DNA form, the CDR3 reads TGTGCCAGCAGTTACTCTCCCGGGACATCACCTGTTAGGAACACCATATATTTT.

This clonotype was seen ten or more times. The chain links TRBV7-2 to TRBJ2-1; 12 positions agree with TRBD1. The germline CDR1 and CDR2 sequences are SGHTA and FQGNSA. The CDR3 is made up of 15 amino acids. V lost 5 bases, J lost 4 bases, and 3 bases stayed unmatched. The CDR3: CASSLGQGAYNEQFF. The CDR3 DNA follows: TGTGCCAGCAGCCTGGGACAGGGGGCGTACAATGAGCAGTTCTTC.